This TCR beta chain appears in the sequencing data of a study of Tregs in tolerant kidney transplant recipients. The germline V gene encodes CDR1 SGHAT and CDR2 FQDESV (reference sequence). V lost 3 bases and J 5 bases, leaving 20 bases between the germline ends. The CDR3 totals 17 residues. Measured with immunoSEQ multiplex PCR; TCRdb has only the in-frame clones, and not every one. Altogether about 240,000 clones are present, 65% to 85% being singletons, with the ten largest covering less than 0.75%. CD4+CD25+CD127- Tregs, CD4+CD25- non-Tregs, CD4 and CD8 cells were sorted. The sequenced sample was CD4+ T cells from blood. The chain employs TRBV11-1 and TRBJ2-1; a weak D match, TRBD2 (6 bases). The source is a human donor in good health. CDR3 region: CASSFSIPGTANNEQFF. The CDR3 region has the DNA TGTGCCAGCAGCTTCTCCATACCCGGGACTGCGAACAATGAGCAGTTCTTC.